This TCR beta chain stems from a study of early stage breast cancer tumors. Study information: Of around 16 invasive breast tumors, twelve were hormone receptor-positive, HER2-negative.

Whole-study results and caveats: Tumor and normal breast were distinguished via blood comparison in about 85% of the 16 patients. Unsorted bulk genomic DNA sequencing lacked pairing and functional marker data.

Method: immunoSEQ multiplex PCR; TCRdb's copy keeps in-frame clones and lacks some. The data hold 1,500 to 2,000 clones, with about 85% observed a single time. Details on this clone: What it binds is unknown.

This CDR3 comprises 15 residues. Trimming took 1 base from V and 2 from J, leaving 9 bases between them. Per germline, CDR1 SGHRS and CDR2 YFSETQ. Tissue for this sample was collected about 1.9-4 cm from the breast tumor. This TCR derives from a person between 65 and 79 years old with breast cancer. The chain combines TRBV5-1 with TRBJ2-2; a weak D match, TRBD2 (7 bases). Material for sequencing was normal breast tissue next to the tumor. CDR3 region: CASSLSGTNTGELFF. As DNA, the CDR3 is TGCGCCAGCAGCTTGAGCGGGACAAACACCGGGGAGCTGTTTTTT.